This T cell receptor beta chain was identified during a study of T-cell reconstitution after alpha-beta-depleted transplantation in children. Preparation of the TCRbeta library used unique molecular identifiers. MiXCR, run by TCRdb on the PCR reads, gives a single entry per CDR3 protein. The sample includes some 130,000 distinct CDR3 sequences, 9.7% of them seen just once. The CDR3 covers 15 residues. CDR1 SGHTA and CDR2 FQGNSA come from the germline V gene. V was cut by 1 base and J by 1 base, with 11 bases left in between. General study points: Reported findings indicate that, about two months after transplant, alpha-beta T cells came from several hundred expanded clones, which were derived from non-depleted graft cells. T-cell counts and diversity at one year following transplant were attributed mainly to newly produced T cells. Surviving recipient T cells and thymic progenitors underlay high day-60 TCRbeta diversity in some patients.

Comment on this clonotype: The antigen is unknown.

This TCR came from a girl younger than two who had a stem cell transplant for combined immunodeficiency, so the T cells may come from the graft donor. This sequence joins TRBV7-2 and TRBJ2-7; D is possibly TRBD1 or TRBD2 (5 bases each). Sequences were derived from PBMCs, mostly from graft donor cells, sampled 180 days after TCRalphabeta/CD19-depleted stem cell transplant. CDR3: CASSLVEGFSYEQYF. The CDR3 region has the DNA TGTGCCAGCAGCTTAGTAGAGGGGTTTTCCTACGAGCAGTACTTC.